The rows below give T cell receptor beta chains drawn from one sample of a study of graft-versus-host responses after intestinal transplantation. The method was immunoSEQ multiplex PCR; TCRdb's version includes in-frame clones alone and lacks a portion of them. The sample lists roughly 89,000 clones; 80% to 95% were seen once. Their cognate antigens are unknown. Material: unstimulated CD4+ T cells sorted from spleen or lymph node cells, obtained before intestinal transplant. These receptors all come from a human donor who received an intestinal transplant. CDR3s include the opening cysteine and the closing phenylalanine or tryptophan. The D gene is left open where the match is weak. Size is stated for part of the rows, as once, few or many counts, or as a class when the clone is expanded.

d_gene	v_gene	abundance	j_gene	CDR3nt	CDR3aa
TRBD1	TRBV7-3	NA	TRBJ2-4	TGTGCCAGCAGCTTAATTGGGACAGGGCTTGGAAACATTCAGTACTTC	CASSLIGTGLGNIQYF
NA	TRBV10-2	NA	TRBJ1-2	TGCGCCAGCAGTCGAAACAACAGGGAGTACCCCTATGGCTACACCTTC	CASSRNNREYPYGYTF
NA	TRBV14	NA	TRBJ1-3	TGTGCCAGCAGCCAGGTAGACACCATATATTTT	CASSQVDTIYF
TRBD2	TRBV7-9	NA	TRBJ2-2	TGTGCCAGCAGCTTTATTAGCGGGAGTGCCGGGGAGCTGTTTTTT	CASSFISGSAGELFF
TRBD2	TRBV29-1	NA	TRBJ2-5	TGCAGCGGTCTAGCGGGGGGCCGTGGGACCCAGTACTTC	CSGLAGGRGTQYF
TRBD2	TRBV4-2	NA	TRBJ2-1	TGTGCCAGCAGCCAAAGACTAGCGGGAGACAATGAGCAGTTCTTC	CASSQRLAGDNEQFF
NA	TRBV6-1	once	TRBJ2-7	TGTGCCAGCAGAACCGGGAAGCCCTACGAGCAGTACTTC	CASRTGKPYEQYF
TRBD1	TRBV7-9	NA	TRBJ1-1	TGTGCCAGCAGCTTTGAGACAGGGGGCACTGAAGCTTTCTTT	CASSFETGGTEAFF
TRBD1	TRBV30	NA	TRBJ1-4	TGTGCCTGGAGCTCTCAAGGGACAGGGGGCGAAAAACTGTTTTTT	CAWSSQGTGGEKLFF
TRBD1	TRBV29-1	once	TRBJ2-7	TGCAGCGTTGATGGTGGCAGGGGGTCCTACGAGCAGTACTTC	CSVDGGRGSYEQYF
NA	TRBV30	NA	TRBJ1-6	TGTGCCTGGGATAGAGAATCACCCCTCCACTTT	CAWDRESPLHF
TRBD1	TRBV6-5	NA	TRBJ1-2	TGTGCCAGCAATTCCTGGGACAGGGGGCTTGGCTACACCTTC	CASNSWDRGLGYTF
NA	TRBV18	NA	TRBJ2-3	TGTGCCAGCTCGCTACACAGGGCGGAAGATACGCAGTATTTT	CASSLHRAEDTQYF
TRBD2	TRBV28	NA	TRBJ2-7	TGTGCCAGCAGTTCATCTTCAGCGGGAACAGCCTACGAGCAGTACTTC	CASSSSSAGTAYEQYF
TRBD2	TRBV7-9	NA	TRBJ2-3	TGTGCCAGCAGCCCGGGACTAGCGGGGGTAGGGGATACGCAGTATTTT	CASSPGLAGVGDTQYF
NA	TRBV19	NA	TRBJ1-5	TGTGCCAGTAGTTTTTTTCCGGGGGACAATCAGCCCCAGCATTTT	CASSFFPGDNQPQHF
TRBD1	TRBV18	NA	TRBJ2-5	TGTGCCAGCTCACAAGACAGGGGCGCCGAGACCCAGTACTTC	CASSQDRGAETQYF
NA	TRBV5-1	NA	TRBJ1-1	TGCGCCAGCAGCTTCGGACAGACCGGAGGCAACACTGAAGCTTTCTTT	CASSFGQTGGNTEAFF
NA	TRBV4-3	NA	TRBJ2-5	TGCGCCAGCAGCCAAGAAGGAAGAGGCCAAAAGACCCAGTACTTC	CASSQEGRGQKTQYF
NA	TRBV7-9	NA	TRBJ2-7	TGTGCCAGCAGCTTCGGGATAACCTACGAGCAGTACTTC	CASSFGITYEQYF
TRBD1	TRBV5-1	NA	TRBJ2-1	TGCGCCAGCAGCGCGGGACAGGGGCCCTACAATGAGCAGTTCTTC	CASSAGQGPYNEQFF
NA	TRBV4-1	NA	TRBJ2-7	TGCGCCAGCAGCCTAGGAGGGGGCTACGAGCAGTACTTC	CASSLGGGYEQYF
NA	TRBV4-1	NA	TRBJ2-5	TGCGCCAGCAGCCAAGCGGGAACTGGAGAGACCCAGCACTTC	CASSQAGTGETQHF
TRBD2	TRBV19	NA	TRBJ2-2	TGTGCCAGTAGTGCCCTTAACGGGAGGGGAACCGGGGAGCTGTTTTTT	CASSALNGRGTGELFF
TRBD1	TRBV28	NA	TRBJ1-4	TGTGCCAGCAGTAATACAGGGGCAACTAATGAAAAACTGTTTTTT	CASSNTGATNEKLFF
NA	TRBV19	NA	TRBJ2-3	TGTGCCAGTAGGCGGAGGGAAGATACGCAGTATTTT	CASRRREDTQYF
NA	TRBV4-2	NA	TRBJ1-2	TGTGCCAGCAGCCCGAAAGGGGAAGAAAGTAACTATGGCTACACCTTC	CASSPKGEESNYGYTF
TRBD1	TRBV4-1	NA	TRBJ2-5	TGCGCCAGCAGCCAAGAGGAGGACAGGGGTGGGGCGGGAGCCCAAGAGACCCAGTACTTC	CASSQEEDRGGAGAQETQYF